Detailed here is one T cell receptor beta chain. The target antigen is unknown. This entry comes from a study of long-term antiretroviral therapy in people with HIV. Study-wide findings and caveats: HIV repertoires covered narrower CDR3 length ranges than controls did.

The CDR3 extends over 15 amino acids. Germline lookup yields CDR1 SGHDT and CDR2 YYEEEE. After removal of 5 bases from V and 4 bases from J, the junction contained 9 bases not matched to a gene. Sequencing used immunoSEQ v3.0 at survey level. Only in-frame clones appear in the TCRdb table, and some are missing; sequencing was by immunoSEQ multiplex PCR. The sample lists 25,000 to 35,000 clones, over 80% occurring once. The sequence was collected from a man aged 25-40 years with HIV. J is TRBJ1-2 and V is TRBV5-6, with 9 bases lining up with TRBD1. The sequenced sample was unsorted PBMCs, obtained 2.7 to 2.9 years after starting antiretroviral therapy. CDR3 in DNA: TGTGCCAGCAGGCCAACCGGGACAGGGAGCTATGGCTACACCTTC. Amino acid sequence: CASRPTGTGSYGYTF.